The clone carrying this T cell receptor (beta chain) has at least ten counts. RNA transcripts served as the template for amplifying TCR beta CDR3 regions. Initially, a first-round RT-PCR of the TCR CDR3 employed the HTBI primer set. TCRdb re-derived calls from the multiplex PCR reads in MiXCR, one entry per CDR3 protein. The table records a few hundred thousand distinct CDR3 sequences, less than 25% of them present only once. This sample stems from a study of T cells in Graves' hyperthyroidism and ophthalmopathy. This TCR was recovered from a woman in her seventies with Graves' ophthalmopathy. Sequencing input: blood.

CDR3 residues: CASSIVVTGELFF. The CDR3 DNA sequence: TGTGCCAGCAGTATAGTGGTGACCGGGGAGCTGTTTTTT. This chain links TRBV2 with TRBJ2-2; D is ambiguous. Germline V gene data show CDR1 as SNHLY and CDR2 as FYNNEI. This CDR3 has 13 residues. V lost 5 bases and J 5 bases, leaving 9 bases between the germline ends.